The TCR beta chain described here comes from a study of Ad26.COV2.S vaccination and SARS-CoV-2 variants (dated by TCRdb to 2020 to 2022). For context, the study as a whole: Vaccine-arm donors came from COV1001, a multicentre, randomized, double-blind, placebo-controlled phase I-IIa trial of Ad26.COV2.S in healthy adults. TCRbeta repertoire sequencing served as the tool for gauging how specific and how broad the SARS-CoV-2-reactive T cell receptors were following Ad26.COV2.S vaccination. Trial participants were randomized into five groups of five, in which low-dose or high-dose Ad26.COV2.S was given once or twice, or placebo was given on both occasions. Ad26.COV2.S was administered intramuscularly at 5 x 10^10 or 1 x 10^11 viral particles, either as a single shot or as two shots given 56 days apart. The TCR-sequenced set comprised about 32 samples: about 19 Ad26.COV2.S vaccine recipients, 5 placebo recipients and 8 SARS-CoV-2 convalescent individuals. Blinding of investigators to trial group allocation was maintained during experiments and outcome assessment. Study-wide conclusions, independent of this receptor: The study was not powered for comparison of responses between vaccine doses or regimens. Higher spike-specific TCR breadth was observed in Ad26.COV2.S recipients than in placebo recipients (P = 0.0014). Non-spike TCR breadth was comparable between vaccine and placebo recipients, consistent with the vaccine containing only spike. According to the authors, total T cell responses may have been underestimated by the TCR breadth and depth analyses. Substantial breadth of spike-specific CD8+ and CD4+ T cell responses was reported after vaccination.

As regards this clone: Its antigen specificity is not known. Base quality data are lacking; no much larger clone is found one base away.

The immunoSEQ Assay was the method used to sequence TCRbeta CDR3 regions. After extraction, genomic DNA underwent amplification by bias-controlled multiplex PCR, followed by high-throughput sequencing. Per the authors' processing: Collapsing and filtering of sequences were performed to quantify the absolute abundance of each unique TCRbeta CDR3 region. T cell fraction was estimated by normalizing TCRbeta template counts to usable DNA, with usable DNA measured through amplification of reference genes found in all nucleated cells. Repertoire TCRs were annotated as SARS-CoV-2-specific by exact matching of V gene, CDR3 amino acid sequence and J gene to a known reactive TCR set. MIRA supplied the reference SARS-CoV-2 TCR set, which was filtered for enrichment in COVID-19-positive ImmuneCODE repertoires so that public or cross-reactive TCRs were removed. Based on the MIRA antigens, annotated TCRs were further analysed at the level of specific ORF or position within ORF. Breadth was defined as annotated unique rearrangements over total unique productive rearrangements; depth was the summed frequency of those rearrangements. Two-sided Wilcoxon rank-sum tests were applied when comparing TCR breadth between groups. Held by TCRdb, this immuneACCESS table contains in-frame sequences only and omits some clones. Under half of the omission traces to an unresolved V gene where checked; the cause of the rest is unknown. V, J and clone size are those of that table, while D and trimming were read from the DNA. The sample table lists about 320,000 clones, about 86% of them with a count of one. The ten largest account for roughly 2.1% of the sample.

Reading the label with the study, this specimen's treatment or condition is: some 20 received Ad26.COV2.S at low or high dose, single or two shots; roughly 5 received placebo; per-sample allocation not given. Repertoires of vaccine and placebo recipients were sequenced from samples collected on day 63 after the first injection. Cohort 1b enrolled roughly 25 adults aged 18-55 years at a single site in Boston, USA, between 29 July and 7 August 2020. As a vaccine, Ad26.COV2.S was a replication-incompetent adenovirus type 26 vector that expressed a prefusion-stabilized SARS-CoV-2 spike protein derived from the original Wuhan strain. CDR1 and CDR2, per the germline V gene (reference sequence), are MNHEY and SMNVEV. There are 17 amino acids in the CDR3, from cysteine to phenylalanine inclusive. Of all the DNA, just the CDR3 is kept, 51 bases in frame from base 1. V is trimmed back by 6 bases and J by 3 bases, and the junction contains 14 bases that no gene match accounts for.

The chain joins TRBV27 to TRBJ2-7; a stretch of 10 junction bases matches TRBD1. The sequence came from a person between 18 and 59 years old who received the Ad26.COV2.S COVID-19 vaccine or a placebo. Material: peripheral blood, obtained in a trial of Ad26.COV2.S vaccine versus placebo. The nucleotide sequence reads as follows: TGTGCCAGCAGGCCCTACCCGGGACAGGGGACTATCTACGAGCAGTACTTC. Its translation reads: CASRPYPGQGTIYEQYF.